One and the same sample provided the 29 T cell receptor beta chains below, sequenced in a study of metastatic and nonmetastatic thyroid tumors. TCRdb re-called the PCR reads with MiXCR. The sample has 20,000 to 25,000 clones, approximately 30% seen once. All patients were treatment-naive before thyroid surgery. Sequencing used blood. These receptor sequences come from a female donor with papillary thyroid cancer or a benign thyroid nodule (not recorded which). Some clones in this sample may be carry-over from other donors' samples.

This clone is categorized as medium-sized. The rearrangement uses TRBV20-1 and TRBJ2-3; D is possibly TRBD2 (5 bases). From germline, CDR1 is DFQATT and CDR2 SNEGSKA (reference sequence). The CDR3 sequence is 15 residues long. The V and J ends lost 3 bases and 2 bases respectively, with 15 bases between them. The CDR3 loop reads CSASFRSATTDTQYF. The DNA for the CDR3 is TGCAGTGCTAGTTTCCGTAGCGCGACCACAGATACGCAGTATTTT.

This sequence joins TRBV6-1 and TRBJ1-5; D perhaps matches TRBD1 (5 bases). Trimming took 2 bases from V and 4 from J, leaving 12 bases between them. Per germline, CDR1 MNHNS and CDR2 SASEGT. The CDR3 is made up of 15 amino acids. The CDR3 is CASSERPGRNQPQHF. CDR3 DNA: TGTGCCAGCAGTGAAAGGCCAGGGAGAAATCAGCCCCAGCATTTT.

The chain has TRBV27 and TRBJ2-1, with D tentatively TRBD2 (7 bases). V lost 1 base, J lost 3 bases, and 10 bases lay in between. This CDR3 comprises 15 residues. In germline, CDR1 is MNHEY, CDR2 SMNVEV (reference sequence). The CDR3 is CASSLWRGGYNEQFF. The CDR3 DNA is TGTGCCAGCAGTTTATGGAGGGGGGGCTACAATGAGCAGTTCTTC.

This clone qualifies as medium-sized (0.01 to 0.1%). V and J are TRBV6-1 and TRBJ2-7; TRBD2 matches 8 bases. V was clipped by 2 bases and J by 6 bases; unmatched bases: 9. CDR1 MNHNS and CDR2 SASEGT come from the germline V gene. This CDR3 has 15 residues. The CDR3: CASSEYPAGAREQYF. The DNA for the CDR3 is TGTGCCAGCAGTGAATATCCAGCGGGAGCTCGCGAGCAGTACTTC.

This clone was found many times. This chain uses TRBV10-1 with TRBJ2-2, with a possible D match to TRBD2 (5 bases). The ends were cut back, 7 bases at V and 3 bases at J, with 15 bases in the middle. CDR1 is WNHNN, CDR2 SYGVQD, per germline (reference sequence). The CDR3 sequence is 15 residues long. Written as DNA, the CDR3 is TGCGCCAGCACTAGAGAGGCGGGTGACACCGGGGAGCTGTTTTTT. Residues: CASTREAGDTGELFF.

The rearrangement uses TRBV27 and TRBJ1-2, with D maybe TRBD1 (5 bases). CDR3 length: 16 amino acids. CDR1 is MNHEY, CDR2 SMNVEV, per germline (reference sequence). V was clipped by 3 bases and J by 9 bases, with 23 bases between them. As DNA, the CDR3 is TGTGCCAGCAGTTTTGGAGGCGCGGAGGGGCTTTCGAGCTACACCTTC. Translated: CASSFGGAEGLSSYTF.

The chain uses TRBV10-3 and TRBJ2-7; 10 nucleotides align to TRBD2. The CDR3 consists of 15 residues. Looked up from germline, CDR1 is ENHRY and CDR2 is SYGVKD. Trimming cost V 2 bases and J 2 bases; bases outside gene matches: 3. CDR3 nucleotides: TGTGCCATCAGTGAGCCAGGACTAGCGGCCTACGAGCAGTACTTC. This translates into CAISEPGLAAYEQYF.

In this sample, this clone is medium-sized. The rearrangement joins TRBV19 to TRBJ2-2; D is undetermined. The germline V and J ends were trimmed by 0 bases and 2 bases, with 13 bases remaining between them. Germline CDR1 reads LNHDA; CDR2 reads SQIVND (reference sequence). This CDR3 comprises 17 residues. CDR3 sequence (DNA): TGTGCCAGTAGTATAGACAAGACGTTGGGCAACACCGGGGAGCTGTTTTTT. Translating it yields CASSIDKTLGNTGELFF.

This clone has just a few counts. V gene TRBV19 combines with J gene TRBJ1-2; 7 positions match TRBD1. The CDR3 runs to 14 residues. V lost 3 bases and J lost 5; bases outside the gene matches: 6. CDR1 and CDR2 (germline): LNHDA, SQIVND (reference sequence). The CDR3 reads CASSMGTARYGYTF. In DNA form, the CDR3 reads TGTGCCAGTAGTATGGGGACAGCCAGGTATGGCTACACCTTC. The variable domain in full, with the rest retrieved from reference TRBV19 and TRBJ1-2, is DGGITQSPKYLFRKEGQNVTLSCEQNLNHDAMYWYRQDPGQGLRLIYYSQIVNDFQKGDIAEGYSVSREKKESFPLTVTSAQKNPTAFYLCASSMGTARYGYTFGSGTRLTVV.

The chain couples TRBV20-1 to TRBJ2-7, with TRBD2 matching 8 bases. The germline V gene encodes CDR1 DFQATT and CDR2 SNEGSKA (reference sequence). The CDR3 extends over 13 amino acids. With 6 bases clipped from V and 3 bases from J, the junction kept 7 bases outside the gene matches. The CDR3 nucleotides read TGCAGTGCGGAAGCGGGAGAAAGCTACGAGCAGTACTTC. Amino acid sequence: CSAEAGESYEQYF.

V is TRBV5-1 and J is TRBJ2-7; D is undetermined. CDR1 SGHRS and CDR2 YFSETQ come from the germline V gene. The CDR3 length is 18 residues. V was pared by 2 bases and J by 3 bases, with 24 bases between. In DNA, the CDR3 is TGCGCCAGCAGCTTTTACATCCCCTCGGGCAGTCGGGTCTACGAGCAGTACTTC. Encoded protein: CASSFYIPSGSRVYEQYF.

This clone was counted many times. This chain links TRBV6-1 with TRBJ2-3; maybe TRBD1 (5 bases). Germline V gene sequence: CDR1 MNHNS, CDR2 SASEGT. This CDR3 spans 12 amino acids. Trimming removed 6 bases from V and 6 bases from J, with 10 bases in between. The CDR3 DNA reads as TGTGCCAGCAGATCTTCAGGGGATACGCAGTATTTT. Encoded protein: CASRSSGDTQYF.

The chain links TRBV7-8 to TRBJ2-7; 10 bases align to TRBD2. This CDR3 spans 18 amino acids. CDR1 and CDR2 (germline): SGHVS, FQNEAQ. The trim removed 5 bases at V and 0 bases at J, leaving 13 bases unmatched. The CDR3 region is CASSQGIAGGKSSYEQYF. In DNA form, the CDR3 reads TGTGCCAGCAGCCAGGGAATAGCGGGAGGTAAAAGCTCCTACGAGCAGTACTTC.

This clone came up many times. The rearrangement links TRBV12-3 or TRBV12-4 to TRBJ2-2, with D tentatively TRBD2 (6 bases). This CDR3 is built from 15 residues. V lost 5 bases to trimming and J lost 3 bases, with 13 bases between them. CDR3 loop: CASSTGTPYTGELFF. CDR3 nucleotide sequence: TGTGCCAGCAGTACCGGGACTCCTTACACCGGGGAGCTGTTTTTT.

This clone occurred a few times. The chain is built from TRBV6-1 and TRBJ2-7, with 13 bases fitting TRBD2. The V segment lost 4 bases and the J segment 0 bases; nucleotides outside the gene matches: 0. The CDR3 length is 15 residues. The V gene's germline CDR1 is MNHNS and CDR2 SASEGT. Written as DNA, the CDR3 is TGTGCCAGCAGTGGACTAGCGGGAGGCTCCTACGAGCAGTACTTC. This encodes CASSGLAGGSYEQYF.

This clone is judged medium-sized. The chain uses TRBV3-1 and TRBJ2-5, with D maybe TRBD1 (5 bases). V was trimmed by 0 bases and J by 5 bases, leaving 13 bases between them. This CDR3 is 15 amino acids long. Germline values: CDR1 LGHDT, CDR2 YNNKEL (reference sequence). CDR3 in amino acids: CASSQEGRAWETQYF. CDR3 sequence (DNA): TGTGCCAGCAGCCAAGAGGGCAGGGCCTGGGAGACCCAGTACTTC.

This chain uses TRBV6-1 with TRBJ2-5, with D possibly being TRBD1 or TRBD2 (5 bases each). V was cut by 10 bases and J by 4 bases, with 16 bases left in between. Looked up from germline, CDR1 is MNHNS and CDR2 is SASEGT. This CDR3 is built from 13 residues. The CDR3 protein is CATRGRDRETQYF. Written as DNA, the CDR3 is TGTGCCACCCGGGGCAGGGATCGAGAGACCCAGTACTTC.

This clone has ten or more counts. The chain is built from TRBV3-1 and TRBJ2-1, with TRBD2 matching 8 bases. The CDR3 spans 20 residues. CDR1 LGHDT and CDR2 YNNKEL come from the germline V gene (reference sequence). The junction had 20 bases not matched to a gene; V was cut back by 4 bases and J by 3 bases. CDR3 coding DNA: TGTGCCAGCAGCCTCATCCCGGGACTAGAGGGAAAGTTCGGCTACAATGAGCAGTTCTTC. The encoded protein is CASSLIPGLEGKFGYNEQFF.

In its sample, this clone was seen many times. The rearrangement uses TRBV4-2 and TRBJ2-6, with 9 bases lining up with TRBD1. This CDR3 has 18 residues. CDR1 is LGHNA, CDR2 YNFKEQ, per germline. V gave up 4 bases and J gave up 3 bases; unmatched junction bases: 10. The CDR3 nucleotides read TGTGCCAGCAGCCCTGGGACAGGGCGGTCTTTTGGGGCCAACGTCCTGACTTTC. It yields the protein CASSPGTGRSFGANVLTF.

This clone was detected only once. V is TRBV5-1 and J is TRBJ2-7, with D perhaps TRBD2 (5 bases). The germline V and J ends were trimmed by 4 bases and 4 bases, with 18 bases remaining between them. The germline V gene encodes CDR1 SGHRS and CDR2 YFSETQ. The CDR3 spans 15 residues. The CDR3 DNA is TGCGCCAGCAGCCTTACGGACGGGGTTAGTTACGAGCAGTACTTC. It yields the protein CASSLTDGVSYEQYF.

This clone was recorded at least ten times. CDR3 DNA: TGTGCCAGCAGCTTGGTCCGGGGCGGGAATTCACCCCTCCACTTT. Its protein product is CASSLVRGGNSPLHF. The chain has TRBV5-5 and TRBJ1-6; a possible D gene is TRBD1 (5 bases). The germline V and J ends were trimmed by 0 bases and 7 bases, with 11 bases remaining between them. The germline V gene has CDR1 SGHKS and CDR2 YYEKEE (reference sequence). CDR3 length: 15 amino acids.

CDR3 bases: TGTGCCAGCAGCCAAGCGACTAACCTAGCCAAAAACATTCAGTACTTC. Amino acid sequence: CASSQATNLAKNIQYF. The chain employs TRBV11-2 and TRBJ2-4, with D perhaps TRBD2 (5 bases). Germline loops: CDR1 SGHAT, CDR2 FQNNGV. The ends were cut back, 5 bases at V and 0 bases at J, with 14 bases in the middle. This CDR3 has 16 amino acids.

This clone has a handful of counts. The chain couples TRBV20-1 to TRBJ2-1; 9 positions agree with TRBD2. CDR1 and CDR2 (germline): DFQATT, SNEGSKA (reference sequence). The CDR3 covers 15 residues. After removal of 1 base from V and 0 bases from J, the junction contained 1 base not matched to a gene. CDR3 nucleotides: TGCAGTGCTAGAGGACTAGCGGACTCCTACAATGAGCAGTTCTTC. Amino acid sequence: CSARGLADSYNEQFF.

A remark on this clone: The junction shows a germline mismatch at one end, possibly a read error. V usage is TRBV10-2 and J usage is TRBJ2-7; 7 bases are a match to TRBD2. Germline V lookup: CDR1 WSHSY, CDR2 SAAADI. The CDR3 length is 13 residues. In nucleotides, the CDR3 is TGCGCCAGCAGTGTTGGGAGGGCCTACGGGCAGTACTTC. Translating gives CASSVGRAYGQYF.

This clone was counted ten times or more. This chain links TRBV5-1 with TRBJ2-1; 12 bases fit TRBD2. After removal of 2 bases from V and 5 bases from J, the junction contained 2 bases not matched to a gene. This CDR3 is 15 amino acids long. The germline CDR1 and CDR2 sequences are SGHRS and YFSETQ. The CDR3 coding sequence is TGCGCCAGCAGCTTAACTAGCGGGAGGCACAATGAGCAGTTCTTC. Its translation: CASSLTSGRHNEQFF.

This clone occurred a few times. A junction boundary mismatches the germline segment, possibly from a read error. V is TRBV2 and J is TRBJ2-6; 8 bases are a match to TRBD2. Germline V gene lookup returns CDR1 SNHLY and CDR2 FYNNEI. This CDR3 contains 15 residues. CDR3 protein: CASKRGFSEANVMTF. Here the CDR3 DNA reads TGTGCCAGCAAGCGGGGGTTTTCTGAGGCCAACGTCATGACTTTC. Full variable domain (outside the CDR3, taken from reference TRBV2 and TRBJ2-6): EPEVTQTPSHQVTQMGQEVILRCVPISNHLYFYWYRQILGQKVEFLVSFYNNEISEKSEIFDDQFSVERPDGSNFTLKIRSTKLEDSAMYFCASKRGFSEANVMTFGAGSRLTVL.

This clone was seen more than once but under ten times. The gene calls are TRBV10-2 and TRBJ2-1; D is unresolved. The CDR3 has 13 amino acids. The ends were cut back, 0 bases at V and 15 bases at J, with 15 bases in the middle. Germline V gene data show CDR1 as WSHSY and CDR2 as SAAADI. Written as DNA, the CDR3 is TGCGCCAGCAGTGAGTCGTTCCAGGCTGGTCGGTTCTTC. Its protein product is CASSESFQAGRFF.

This clone is termed medium-sized (0.01 to 0.1%). V is TRBV11-2 and J is TRBJ1-1; D not resolved. Per the germline V gene, CDR1 is SGHAT and CDR2 is FQNNGV. CDR3 length equals 14 residues. V was trimmed by 5 bases and J by 2 bases, leaving 12 bases between them. CDR3 residues: CASSPRLLNTEAFF. The CDR3 DNA is TGTGCCAGCAGCCCCCGACTTTTAAACACTGAAGCTTTCTTT.

This clone was observed at least ten times. The chain couples TRBV5-4 to TRBJ2-1; 9 nucleotides line up with TRBD2. The germline gives CDR1 SGHNT, CDR2 YYREEE (reference sequence). Trimming took 3 bases from V and 8 from J; bases not matched to a gene: 9. There are 15 residues in the CDR3. CDR3 protein: CASSSWTSANYEQFF. The CDR3 region has the DNA TGTGCCAGCAGCTCCTGGACTAGCGCGAACTATGAGCAGTTCTTC.